The next 24 T cell receptor beta chains were all read from a single sample in a study of human T cells and chemical hapten exposure. The library attached unique molecular identifiers to individual cDNA molecules. TCRdb fed the reads into MiXCR, producing one record per CDR3 protein. Seen here are approximately 2,700 distinct CDR3 sequences, 35% to 45% observed once, and the top ten hold 9.5% to 13%. Treatment meaning: therapeutic diphenylcyclopropenone sensitization with weekly scalp DPC. The material was whole blood, obtained before DPC sensitization or 2, 6, or about 24 weeks after (not recorded which). The receptors were gathered from an adult with alopecia areata. Some clones in this sample may be carry-over from other donors' samples. This table probably holds off-target reads from a library built for another chain.

The chain has TRBV2 and TRBJ2-1; D might be TRBD1 (6 bases). Per the germline V gene, CDR1 is SNHLY and CDR2 is FYNNEI. The length of the CDR3 is 17 residues. V was shortened by 6 bases and J by 4 bases, with 22 bases between the two germline ends. This CDR3 is CASSQGGRQFPYNEQFF. The CDR3 coding sequence is TGTGCCAGCAGCCAAGGGGGTCGGCAGTTTCCGTACAATGAGCAGTTCTTC.

V gene TRBV20-1 combines with J gene TRBJ2-7, with 7 bases lining up with TRBD1. The germline V gene has CDR1 DFQATT and CDR2 SNEGSKA (reference sequence). After removal of 6 bases from V and 3 bases from J, the junction contained 11 bases not matched to a gene. This CDR3 is 14 amino acids long. CDR3: CSATNLGQHYEQYF. For the CDR3, the DNA is TGCAGTGCCACCAACCTGGGACAGCACTACGAGCAGTACTTC.

The gene calls are TRBV20-1 and TRBJ2-3; 8 positions match TRBD2. The CDR3 sequence is 13 residues long. The ends lost 5 bases at V and 6 bases at J; junction bases unmatched: 7. Germline-derived CDR1 and CDR2 are DFQATT and SNEGSKA (reference sequence). The CDR3 region is CSAPRPGGDTQYF. The CDR3, as DNA: TGCAGTGCTCCTAGACCGGGAGGGGATACGCAGTATTTT.

The chain employs TRBV20-1 and TRBJ2-5; the D gene is possibly TRBD2 (5 bases). Per the germline V gene, CDR1 is DFQATT and CDR2 is SNEGSKA (reference sequence). This CDR3 spans 15 amino acids. Trimming shortened V by 4 bases and J by 5 bases, and 20 bases separated the two germline ends. In nucleotides, the CDR3 is TGCAGTGCTAACTCCCTGGGCGGATGGGAGGAGACCCAGTACTTC. It encodes CSANSLGGWEETQYF.

The rearrangement links TRBV7-9 to TRBJ2-3; D is ambiguous. This CDR3 is built from 11 residues. Germline V gene lookup returns CDR1 SEHNR and CDR2 FQNEAQ (reference sequence). Trimming shortened V by 7 bases and J by 1 base, and 3 bases separated the two germline ends. The CDR3 is CASTRTDTQYF. DNA of the CDR3: TGTGCCAGCACGCGCACAGATACGCAGTATTTT.

The chain employs TRBV7-2 and TRBJ2-6, with a weak D call TRBD1 (5 bases). This CDR3 spans 16 amino acids. CDR1 is SGHTA, CDR2 FQGNSA, per germline. V lost 2 bases and J 0 bases, leaving 8 bases between the germline ends. This CDR3 reads CASSLRTSSGANVLTF. The CDR3 nucleotides are TGTGCCAGCAGCTTACGGACAAGCTCTGGGGCCAACGTCCTGACTTTC.

This clonotype was counted only a few times. The rearrangement uses TRBV5-1 and TRBJ2-1, with D uncertain. The germline V gene encodes CDR1 SGHRS and CDR2 YFSETQ. This CDR3 region has 13 residues. V was pared by 0 bases and J by 7 bases, with 8 bases between. The CDR3 loop is CASSLGTTNEQFF. In DNA form, the CDR3 reads TGCGCCAGCAGCTTGGGGACCACAAATGAGCAGTTCTTC.

This clonotype has a handful of counts. The chain is built from TRBV7-3 and TRBJ2-5; D remains ambiguous. With 4 bases removed from V and 1 base from J, the gap between germline ends came to 7 bases. The CDR3 is 13 amino acids. Germline V lookup: CDR1 SGHTA, CDR2 FQGTGA. The CDR3 DNA reads TGTGCCAGCAGCTCGCCTCCCCAAGAGACCCAGTACTTC. Residues: CASSSPPQETQYF.

The chain links TRBV7-6 to TRBJ2-5, with 7 bases identical to TRBD2. Looked up from germline, CDR1 is SGHVS and CDR2 is FNYEAQ. The CDR3 covers 14 residues. Losses at the gene ends were 1 base for V and 4 bases for J; bases not matched to a gene: 3. The CDR3, as DNA: TGTGCCAGCAGCTTAGTACTAGCGCCAGAGACCCAGTACTTC. Its protein is CASSLVLAPETQYF.

The genes are TRBV7-9 and TRBJ2-1; the match to TRBD1 covers 7 bases. Germline V gene sequence: CDR1 SEHNR, CDR2 FQNEAQ (reference sequence). This CDR3 comprises 19 residues. V dropped 1 base and J dropped 0; count of bases not matched to a gene: 12. The CDR3 here is CASSLVRPTGVSSYNEQFF. CDR3 sequence (DNA): TGTGCCAGCAGCTTAGTCCGACCAACAGGGGTCAGCTCCTACAATGAGCAGTTCTTC.

The V gene is TRBV20-1, the J gene TRBJ2-7; D ambiguous. Germline V gene data show CDR1 as DFQATT and CDR2 as SNEGSKA (reference sequence). This CDR3 is built from 12 residues. V was clipped by 3 bases and J by 2 bases, with 8 bases between them. The CDR3 reads CSASSVAYEQYF. CDR3 in DNA: TGCAGTGCTAGTTCGGTGGCCTACGAGCAGTACTTC.

V gene TRBV11-2 combines with J gene TRBJ2-3, with D tentatively TRBD2 (6 bases). Looked up from germline, CDR1 is SGHAT and CDR2 is FQNNGV. Trimming took off 6 bases at V and 2 bases at J, with 15 bases between the two ends. The CDR3 is made up of 15 amino acids. In DNA, the CDR3 is TGTGCCAGCAGGAAGCGGGCTCAAGTCACAGATACGCAGTATTTT. The encoded protein is CASRKRAQVTDTQYF.

With regard to this clonotype: At one boundary the junction diverges from the germline segment, which might be a read error. The J gene is TRBJ2-6, the V gene TRBV3-1, with 8 bases identical to TRBD1. The germline V gene encodes CDR1 LGHDT and CDR2 YNNKEL (reference sequence). The CDR3 is 17 residues long. CDR3 coding DNA: TGTGCCAGCAGGCAAGGGACAGGCCACTCTGGGGCCAACGTCCTGACTTTC. It codes for CASRQGTGHSGANVLTF.

For the CDR3, the DNA is TGTGCCAGCAGCTTAGCGAAAGAGACCCAGTACTTC. This encodes CASSLAKETQYF. The rearrangement uses TRBV7-9 and TRBJ2-5; no firm D call. From germline, CDR1 is SEHNR and CDR2 FQNEAQ (reference sequence). V lost 0 bases and J lost 3, with 2 bases in between. The CDR3 is 12 amino acids.

J is TRBJ2-1 and V is TRBV4-3; D ambiguous. The germline gives CDR1 LGHNA, CDR2 YSLEER. Between the trimmed V and J ends, which lost 1 base and 5 bases, there was a span of 15 bases. The CDR3 loop spans 16 amino acids. CDR3 protein: CASSQVGLEKNNEQFF. CDR3 in DNA: TGCGCCAGCAGCCAAGTCGGCCTAGAGAAAAACAATGAGCAGTTCTTC.

V and J are TRBV7-2 and TRBJ2-7; 7 nucleotides agree with TRBD1. V lost 5 bases and J lost 12; bases outside the gene matches: 7. The germline V gene has CDR1 SGHTA and CDR2 FQGNSA. The CDR3 spans 11 residues. This CDR3 reads CASSRGQAWYF. For the CDR3, the DNA is TGTGCCAGCAGCCGAGGACAGGCCTGGTACTTC. Filled out from reference TRBV7-2 and TRBJ2-7, the complete variable domain reads GAGVSQSPSNKVTEKGKDVELRCDPISGHTALYWYRQSLGQGLEFLIYFQGNSAPDKSGLPSDRFSAERTGGSVSTLTIQRTQQEDSAVYLCASSRGQAWYFGPGTRLTVT.

In DNA form, the CDR3 reads TGTGCCAGCAGTTTAAAGGCCATCCGAGCGGGAGGGCTCGGTGAGCAGTTCTTC. As protein: CASSLKAIRAGGLGEQFF. The chain has TRBV27 and TRBJ2-1, with 10 positions matching TRBD2. The CDR3 extends over 18 amino acids. In germline, CDR1 is MNHEY, CDR2 SMNVEV (reference sequence). J was trimmed by 9 bases and V by 2 bases; bases with no gene match: 16.

In its sample, this clonotype was seen once. The V gene is TRBV19, the J gene TRBJ2-3, with 12 bases that match TRBD2. Trimming cost V 5 bases and J 2 bases; bases outside gene matches: 5. This CDR3 spans 16 amino acids. The germline V gene has CDR1 LNHDA and CDR2 SQIVND (reference sequence). CDR3: CASSLTSGSFTDTQYF. CDR3 in DNA: TGTGCCAGTAGTTTGACTAGCGGGAGCTTCACAGATACGCAGTATTTT.

This clonotype appeared a few times. V gene TRBV7-2 combines with J gene TRBJ2-1; possibly TRBD2 for D (6 bases). There are 15 residues in the CDR3. In germline, CDR1 is SGHTA, CDR2 FQGNSA. Trimming removed 5 bases at V and 0 bases at J, with 11 bases between. CDR3 DNA: TGTGCCAGCAGCCCCGGGAGTGGCTCCTACAATGAGCAGTTCTTC. This encodes CASSPGSGSYNEQFF.

The sample holds a few counts of this clonotype. This chain joins TRBV20-1 and TRBJ2-7; maybe TRBD2 (6 bases). Per germline, CDR1 DFQATT and CDR2 SNEGSKA (reference sequence). The V end lost 6 bases, the J end lost 4 bases, and 19 bases lay between the germline ends. The CDR3 is 14 residues long. The CDR3 nucleotides read TGCAGTGCGCCCACCGGGACTTACATTTACGAGCAGTACTTC. Encoded protein: CSAPTGTYIYEQYF.

DNA of the CDR3: TGCGCCAGCAGCTTTGGTCTGGGAACGAACTATGGCTACACCTTC. Translation gives CASSFGLGTNYGYTF. The V and J genes are TRBV5-1 and TRBJ1-2; D unclear. Trimming cost V 2 bases and J 2 bases, with 13 bases left between them. The CDR3 is 15 amino acids. The germline gives CDR1 SGHRS, CDR2 YFSETQ.

The chain employs TRBV25-1 and TRBJ2-2; D is unresolved. Per the germline V gene, CDR1 is MGHDK and CDR2 is SYGVNS. Trimming cost V 2 bases and J 3 bases, with 7 bases left between them. The CDR3 is 14 residues long. DNA of the CDR3: TGTGCCAGCAGTGAAGGCTCAGACACCGGGGAGCTGTTTTTT. This gives the protein CASSEGSDTGELFF. Full variable domain (outside the CDR3, taken from reference TRBV25-1 and TRBJ2-2): EADIYQTPRYLVIGTGKKITLECSQTMGHDKMYWYQQDPGMELHLIHYSYGVNSTEKGDLSSESTVSRIRTEHFPLTLESARPSHTSQYLCASSEGSDTGELFFGEGSRLTVL.

This chain connects TRBV5-6 to TRBJ2-1, with D uncertain. This CDR3 contains 12 residues. Germline V gene lookup returns CDR1 SGHDT and CDR2 YYEEEE. Trimming pared 4 bases from V and 6 bases from J, leaving 8 bases between. In DNA, the CDR3 is TGTGCCAGCAGCGGATTTGGCAATGAGCAGTTCTTC. Protein product: CASSGFGNEQFF.

The V gene is TRBV7-3, the J gene TRBJ1-1, with D uncertain. Between the trimmed V and J ends, which lost 5 bases and 4 bases, there was a span of 11 bases. CDR3 size: 13 residues. Germline assignment: CDR1 SGHTA and CDR2 FQGTGA. CDR3 sequence reads: CASSPGRGTEAFF. In DNA, the CDR3 is TGTGCCAGCAGCCCTGGAAGAGGCACTGAAGCTTTCTTT.